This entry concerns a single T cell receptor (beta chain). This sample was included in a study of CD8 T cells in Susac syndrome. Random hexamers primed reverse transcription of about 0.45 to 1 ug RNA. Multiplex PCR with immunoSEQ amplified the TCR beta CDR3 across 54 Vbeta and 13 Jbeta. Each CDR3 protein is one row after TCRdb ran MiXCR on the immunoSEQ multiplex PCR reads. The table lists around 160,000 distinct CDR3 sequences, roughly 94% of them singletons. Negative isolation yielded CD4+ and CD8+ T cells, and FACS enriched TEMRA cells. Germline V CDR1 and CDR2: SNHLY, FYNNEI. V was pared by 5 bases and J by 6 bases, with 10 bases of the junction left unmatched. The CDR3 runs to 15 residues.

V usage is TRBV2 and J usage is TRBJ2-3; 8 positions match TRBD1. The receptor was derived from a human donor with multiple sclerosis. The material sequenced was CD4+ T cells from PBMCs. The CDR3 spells CASSRQGWRSDTQYF. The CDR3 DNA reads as TGTGCCAGCAGTCGACAGGGGTGGAGGTCGGATACGCAGTATTTT.